This TCR beta chain came from a study of OX40 agonist ivuxolimab in advanced cancers. Background on the study: Ivuxolimab, an agonist antibody against OX40 (CD134), was given to patients. The dose-escalation cohort had hepatocellular carcinoma, melanoma, renal cell or head and neck cancer.

Profiling relied on immunoSEQ multiplex PCR, and the TCRdb table lists in-frame clones only, not all of them. The sample records approximately 72,000 clones, approximately 80% being singletons. Source: CD4+ or CD8+ T cells sorted from blood, taken in a trial of the OX40 agonist ivuxolimab. This clonotype was sampled from an adult with an advanced solid tumor such as melanoma, head and neck, liver or kidney cancer.

The CDR3 DNA reads as TGTGCCAGCAGCTTAGCAGGACTCTATGGCTACACCTTC. Its translation is CASSLAGLYGYTF. The gene calls are TRBV7-2 and TRBJ1-2; D is ambiguous. This CDR3 is built from 13 residues. Germline loops: CDR1 SGHTA, CDR2 FQGNSA. Trimming took off 0 bases at V and 4 bases at J, with 6 bases between the two ends.